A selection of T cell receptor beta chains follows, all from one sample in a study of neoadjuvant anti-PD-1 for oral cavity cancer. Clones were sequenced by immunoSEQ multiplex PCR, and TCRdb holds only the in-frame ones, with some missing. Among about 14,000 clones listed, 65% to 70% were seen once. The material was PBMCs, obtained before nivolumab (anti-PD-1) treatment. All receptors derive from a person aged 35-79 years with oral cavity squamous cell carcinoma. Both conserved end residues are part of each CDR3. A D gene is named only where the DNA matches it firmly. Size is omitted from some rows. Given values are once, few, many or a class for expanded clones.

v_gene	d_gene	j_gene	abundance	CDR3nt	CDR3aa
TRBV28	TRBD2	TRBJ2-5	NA	TGTGCCAGCAGTTGGCTAGGGAGGGCCAGGGAGACCCAGTACTTC	CASSWLGRARETQYF
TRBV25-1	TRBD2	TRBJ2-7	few	TGTGCCAGCAGTAGGAAGGCGGGAGTGGCCTACGAGCAGTACTTC	CASSRKAGVAYEQYF
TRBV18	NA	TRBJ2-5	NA	TGTGCCAGCTCACCGAGACTCCAAGAGACCCAGTACTTC	CASSPRLQETQYF
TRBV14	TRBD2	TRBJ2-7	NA	TGTGCCAGCAGCCGTTGGACTAGCGGGAGGAACGAGCAGTACTTC	CASSRWTSGRNEQYF
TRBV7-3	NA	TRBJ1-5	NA	TGTGCCAGCAGCCCTGAATCACTTAGCAATCAGCCCCAGCATTTT	CASSPESLSNQPQHF
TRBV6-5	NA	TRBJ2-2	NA	TGTGCCAGCAGTTATGGCGACACCGGGGAGCTGTTTTTT	CASSYGDTGELFF
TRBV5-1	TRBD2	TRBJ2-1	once	TGCGCCAGCAGCGCCTCGGGACTAGTGGGCGGTAATGAGCAGTTCTTC	CASSASGLVGGNEQFF
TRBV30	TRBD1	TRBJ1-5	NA	TGTGCCTGGAGTCGAACTCGGACAGGTTTCCCTCAGCCCCAGCATTTT	CAWSRTRTGFPQPQHF
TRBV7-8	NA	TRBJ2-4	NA	TGTGCCAGCAGCCCACTATTTTTAGACATTCAGTACTTC	CASSPLFLDIQYF
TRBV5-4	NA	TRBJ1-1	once	TGTGCCAGCAGCTTGTTGAAGGGAAGCACTGAAGCTTTCTTT	CASSLLKGSTEAFF
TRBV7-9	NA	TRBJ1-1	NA	TGTGCCAGCAGCTTAGCACGGACCGCCAACACTGAAGCTTTCTTT	CASSLARTANTEAFF
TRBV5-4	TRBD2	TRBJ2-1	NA	TGTGCCAGCAGCGGCGGGGGGTCCTCCTACAATGAGCAGTTCTTC	CASSGGGSSYNEQFF
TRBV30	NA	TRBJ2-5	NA	TGTGCCTGGGAAAGGAGACGGGCAGAGACCCAGTACTTC	CAWERRRAETQYF
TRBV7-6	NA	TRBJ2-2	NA	TGTGCCAGCAGCTTCAGGGCCGCGAACACCGGGGAGCTGTTTTTT	CASSFRAANTGELFF
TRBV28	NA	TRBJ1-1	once	TGTGCCAGCAGTTTCGTCCGGGTCACTGAAGCTTTCTTT	CASSFVRVTEAFF
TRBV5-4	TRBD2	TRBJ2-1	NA	TGTGCCAGCAGCTTAACCGGGACTAGCCGTACGAATGAGCAGTTCTTC	CASSLTGTSRTNEQFF
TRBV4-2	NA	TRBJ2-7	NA	TGTGCCAGCAGCCTCCAGGGGACGGGGTACGAGCAGTACTTC	CASSLQGTGYEQYF
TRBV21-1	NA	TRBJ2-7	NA	TGTGCCAGCAGCAAAGGAGGCGGGCCCCCATCGGAGCAGTACTTC	CASSKGGGPPSEQYF
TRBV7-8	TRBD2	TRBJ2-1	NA	TGTGCCAGCAGCCGCCGGACTAGCGGGGGGAATGAGCAGTTCTTC	CASSRRTSGGNEQFF
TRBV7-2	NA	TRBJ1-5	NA	TGTGCCAGCAGCCTAGTGCCATTAAATCAGCCCCAGCATTTT	CASSLVPLNQPQHF
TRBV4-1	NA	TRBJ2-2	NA	TGCGCCAGCAGCCTACTGGGGTCGTCTGGGGAGCTGTTTTTT	CASSLLGSSGELFF
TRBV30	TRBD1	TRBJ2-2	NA	TGTGCCTGGAGTTTGGACAGGGCGAACACCGGGGAGCTGTTTTTT	CAWSLDRANTGELFF
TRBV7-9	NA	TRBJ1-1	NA	TGTGCCAGCAGCTTTGCAGGGAGGAACACTGAAGCTTTCTTT	CASSFAGRNTEAFF
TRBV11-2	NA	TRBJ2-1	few	TGTGCCAGCAGCTTAGGCCATTACAATGAGCAGTTCTTC	CASSLGHYNEQFF
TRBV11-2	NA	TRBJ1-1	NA	TGTGCCAGCACCCAGACAGATCTGAACACTGAAGCTTTCTTT	CASTQTDLNTEAFF
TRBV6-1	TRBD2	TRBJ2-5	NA	TGTGCCAGCAAGACTAGCGGGGGCTCTCAAGAGACCCAGTACTTC	CASKTSGGSQETQYF
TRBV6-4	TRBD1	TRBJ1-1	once	TGTGCCAGCAGTGACTCGGGGACAGTGTCCGGGCAAGCTTTCTTT	CASSDSGTVSGQAFF
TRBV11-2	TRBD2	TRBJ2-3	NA	TGTGCCAGCACTAAGCTAGCGGGAGCAGCAGATACGCAGTATTTT	CASTKLAGAADTQYF
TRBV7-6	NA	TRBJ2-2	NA	TGTGCCAGCAGCATCAGACAGGTTGGGGACACCGGGGAGCTGTTTTTT	CASSIRQVGDTGELFF
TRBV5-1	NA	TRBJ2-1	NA	TGCGCCAGCAGCTCAGGTGTAGCGCCCTACAATGAGCAGTTCTTC	CASSSGVAPYNEQFF
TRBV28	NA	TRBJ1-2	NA	TGTGCCAGCAGTGGACAGCTCAACTATGGCTACACCTTC	CASSGQLNYGYTF
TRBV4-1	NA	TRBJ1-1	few	TGCGCCAGCAGCCCCACCGGGGTAACTCGTGAAGCTTTCTTT	CASSPTGVTREAFF
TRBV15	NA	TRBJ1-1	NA	TGTGCCACCAGCAGAGGGGCTCCCGCTGAAGCTTTCTTT	CATSRGAPAEAFF
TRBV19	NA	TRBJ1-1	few	TGTGCCAGTAGTCCCCGGGGGTGGGGGGCCCCGAACACTGAAGCTTTCTTT	CASSPRGWGAPNTEAFF
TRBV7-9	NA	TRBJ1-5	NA	TGTGCCAGCAGCTCCTTGGAAACAGACAATCAGCCCCAGCATTTT	CASSSLETDNQPQHF
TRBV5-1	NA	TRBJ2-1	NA	TGCGCCAGCAGTACTTTAGCAAACAATGAGCAGTTCTTC	CASSTLANNEQFF
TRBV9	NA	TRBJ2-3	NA	TGTGCCAGCAGTAGACGGCAGGCTACTCTTAGCACAGATACGCAGTATTTT	CASSRRQATLSTDTQYF